This T cell receptor beta chain emerged from a study of T cell responses to AZD1222 COVID-19 vaccine. Study overall: Timing groups of about 4 and about 12 weeks for second doses were pooled. Broader study findings: Only after the peak T cell response were repertoires sampled. Increased Spike-specific TCR breadth and depth were observed after two AZD1222 doses. The CD4 TCRs associated with vaccination extended across spike and predominated at 160-218 and 743-854.

Profiling relied on immunoSEQ multiplex PCR, and the TCRdb table lists in-frame clones only, not all of them. The sample consists of 100,000 to 120,000 clones, nearly 90% of them appearing once. Comments on this clone: What it binds is unknown.

The origin of this receptor is an adult in good health. Sequenced here: peripheral blood, sampled on day 0 of AZD1222 vaccination.

The CDR3 region has the DNA TGTGCCAGCAGTTTCTCAGTAGGGGGCTACGAGCAGTACTTC. The encoded protein is CASSFSVGGYEQYF. J is TRBJ2-7 and V is TRBV27; maybe TRBD1 (6 bases). Germline assignment: CDR1 MNHEY and CDR2 SMNVEV (reference sequence). V was pared by 3 bases and J by 3 bases, with 12 bases between. There are 14 residues in the CDR3.